This record concerns one TCR beta chain sequence. Its cognate antigen has yet to be identified. Base quality data are lacking; no much larger clone is found one base away. The data are from a study of T cells of healthy individuals (dated by TCRdb to the late 2010s). For CDR1 and CDR2, the germline V gene (reference sequence) lists SGHNT and YYREEE. V and J are trimmed by 1 base and 3 bases, and the gene matches miss 6 bases of the junction. Reading from cysteine to phenylalanine, the CDR3 counts 15 amino acids. Of all the DNA, just the CDR3 is kept, 45 bases in frame from base 1. The receptor library was made with 5' RACE. Sequencing relied on an Illumina MiSeq. TCRdb itself trimmed the public reads at Q25 with fastp, ran MiXCR and retained productive beta chains. All rows with the same CDR3 protein become a single entry with the most common DNA and genes. The sample has 41,000 or so distinct CDR3 sequences on record, around 4.5% of them singletons. In total, the top ten clones hold 9.2% of the sample.

This receptor was taken from a human donor in good health. Recombination joined TRBV5-4 with TRBJ2-7; 8 nucleotides in the junction match TRBD2. CDR3 reads: CASSLNEREYYEQYF. The DNA sequence is as follows: TGTGCCAGCAGCTTGAACGAGCGGGAGTACTACGAGCAGTACTTC. Supplemented by the reference TRBV5-4 and TRBJ2-7 proteins around the CDR3, the complete variable domain is ETGVTQSPTHLIKTRGQQVTLRCSSQSGHNTVSWYQQALGQGPQFIFQYYREEENGRGNFPPRFSGLQFPNYSSELNVNALELDDSALYLCASSLNEREYYEQYFGPGTRLTVT.